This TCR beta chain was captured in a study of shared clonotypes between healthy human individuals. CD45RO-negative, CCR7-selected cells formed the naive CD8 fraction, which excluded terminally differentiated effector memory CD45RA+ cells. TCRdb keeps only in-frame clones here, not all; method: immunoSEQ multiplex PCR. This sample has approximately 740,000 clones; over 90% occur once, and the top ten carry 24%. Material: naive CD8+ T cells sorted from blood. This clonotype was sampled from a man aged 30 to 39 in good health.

The DNA for the CDR3 is TGTGCCAGCAGCCTGGGACTAGCGGGAGTAAGGGAGCAGTTCTTC. Translated: CASSLGLAGVREQFF. The chain links TRBV14 to TRBJ2-1; 14 nucleotides align to TRBD2. The germline CDR1 and CDR2 sequences are SGHDN and FVKESK. J was trimmed by 10 bases and V by 4 bases; bases with no gene match: 6. This CDR3 has 15 amino acids.